These 28 T cell receptor beta chains share one sample of origin, sequenced in a study of identical twins. Using its own MiXCR run on the 5' RACE reads, TCRdb lists one record per CDR3 protein. Of about 690,000 distinct CDR3 sequences in the sample, 5.5% to 6.5% are singletons; the top ten hold about 2%. Sequencing used naive T cells sorted from blood. The receptors stem from a man aged 18-30 years in good health.

This clonotype occurred many times. This rearrangement joins TRBV5-1 to TRBJ2-3, with 8 bases fitting TRBD1. CDR1 SGHRS and CDR2 YFSETQ come from the germline V gene. The CDR3 consists of 16 residues. The J segment lost 3 bases and the V segment lost 0 bases, leaving 6 bases of the junction unmatched. The CDR3 DNA reads as TGCGCCAGCAGCTTGGACCCAGGACAGGGTACAGATACGCAGTATTTT. Protein: CASSLDPGQGTDTQYF.

Ten or more counts support this clonotype. This chain uses TRBV12-3 or TRBV12-4 with TRBJ2-3, with D perhaps TRBD2 (5 bases). This CDR3 is 15 amino acids long. Trimming left V 6 bases short and J 0 bases short, with 13 bases between. The DNA of the CDR3 is TGTGCCAGCAGGCTAAGCGGTATTAGCACAGATACGCAGTATTTT. Residues: CASRLSGISTDTQYF.

In this sample, this clonotype turned up many times. In DNA form, the CDR3 reads TGTGCCATCAGTGAGTCGGCTAGTACGCAGTTCTTC. This gives the protein CAISESASTQFF. The chain uses TRBV10-3 and TRBJ2-1; no clear D gene. Between the trimmed V and J ends, which lost 0 bases and 12 bases, there was a span of 9 bases. The CDR3 spans 12 residues. Germline assignment: CDR1 ENHRY and CDR2 SYGVKD.

This clonotype was detected a few times. The chain links TRBV27 to TRBJ2-1; 12 bases are a match to TRBD2. V lost 5 bases and J lost 8; bases outside the gene matches: 10. The CDR3 totals 16 residues. Germline V gene data show CDR1 as MNHEY and CDR2 as SMNVEV (reference sequence). The DNA of the CDR3 is TGTGCCAGCAGTCTTCAAAGACTAGCGGGAGTAGATGAGCAGTTCTTC. Translating it yields CASSLQRLAGVDEQFF.

As concerns this clonotype: One end of the junction is discordant with germline, which a read error may explain. The chain combines TRBV5-1 with TRBJ1-1; D uncertain. This CDR3 spans 11 amino acids. Germline V gives CDR1 SGHRS, CDR2 YFSETQ. Here the CDR3 reads CASTLGSQAFF. The CDR3 DNA is TGCGCCAGCACCTTGGGGTCTCAAGCTTTCTTT.

Only a few counts were recorded for this clonotype. The chain recombines TRBV19 with TRBJ1-4; possibly TRBD1 for D (6 bases). CDR3 length: 15 residues. The germline CDR1 and CDR2 sequences are LNHDA and SQIVND (reference sequence). V lost 2 bases, J lost 7 bases, and 14 bases lay in between. The CDR3 sequence is CASSIRTGASEKLFF. CDR3 nucleotide sequence: TGTGCCAGTAGTATAAGAACGGGGGCGAGTGAAAAACTGTTTTTT.

The chain combines TRBV5-1 with TRBJ2-3, with 12 positions matching TRBD2. Losses at the gene ends were 7 bases for V and 4 bases for J; bases not matched to a gene: 19. Looked up from germline, CDR1 is SGHRS and CDR2 is YFSETQ. The CDR3 extends over 19 amino acids. CDR3 sequence: CASGYSPPLAGGLADTQYF. The CDR3 coding sequence is TGCGCCAGCGGATACAGCCCCCCACTAGCGGGAGGACTAGCAGATACGCAGTATTTT.

This clonotype was observed many times. CDR3 protein: CAWRKSGNTIYF. DNA of the CDR3: TGTGCCTGGAGAAAATCTGGAAACACCATATATTTT. The V call is TRBV30, the J call TRBJ1-3, with D hard to call. The CDR3 runs to 12 residues. CDR1 is GTSNPN, CDR2 SVGIG, per germline (reference sequence). V lost 3 bases to trimming and J lost 1 base, with 4 bases between them.

This clonotype was observed at least ten times. This chain connects TRBV15 to TRBJ1-2, with D uncertain. This CDR3 region has 16 residues. Between the trimmed V and J ends, which lost 0 bases and 2 bases, there was a span of 13 bases. CDR1 is LNHNV, CDR2 YYDKDF, per germline (reference sequence). The DNA of the CDR3 is TGTGCCACCAGCAGAGATTTGGCCAGTACCAACTATGGCTACACCTTC. This gives the protein CATSRDLASTNYGYTF.

With regard to this clonotype: At one boundary the junction diverges from the germline segment, which might be a read error. J is TRBJ1-5 and V is TRBV28; 8 bases line up with TRBD1. CDR1 and CDR2 from the germline V gene are MDHEN and SYDVKM. The CDR3 contains 14 residues. CDR3 sequence: CASSLAGGKQPQHF. The CDR3 DNA follows: TGTGCCAGCAGTTTGGCAGGGGGCAAGCAGCCCCAGCATTTT.

This clonotype was counted many times. The V gene is TRBV20-1, the J gene TRBJ2-1; D uncertain. Per the germline V gene, CDR1 is DFQATT and CDR2 is SNEGSKA (reference sequence). Trimming left V 1 base short and J 2 bases short, with 12 bases between. The CDR3 runs to 15 residues. The CDR3 spells CSARVGGGTYNEQFF. The CDR3 nucleotides read TGCAGTGCTAGAGTTGGCGGCGGAACCTACAATGAGCAGTTCTTC.

This clonotype appeared a few times. The rearrangement uses TRBV30 and TRBJ2-3; D unresolved. CDR1 and CDR2 (germline): GTSNPN, SVGIG (reference sequence). This CDR3 is 13 amino acids long. Trimming shortened V by 2 bases and J by 0 bases, and 6 bases separated the two germline ends. CDR3 bases: TGTGCCTGGAGTACGGGTAGCACAGATACGCAGTATTTT. Amino acids: CAWSTGSTDTQYF.

The chain links TRBV12-3 or TRBV12-4 to TRBJ1-1, with TRBD1 identical over 7 bases. The CDR3 sequence is 13 residues long. V was clipped by 6 bases and J by 8 bases; unmatched bases: 9. CDR3 sequence reads: CASRDRWRPEAFF. The CDR3 coding sequence is TGTGCCAGCAGGGACAGGTGGCGACCCGAAGCTTTCTTT.

At least ten counts were recorded for this clonotype. The chain joins TRBV5-1 to TRBJ1-1; D gene unclear. Between the trimmed V and J ends, which lost 2 bases and 0 bases, there was a span of 8 bases. CDR1 is SGHRS and CDR2 is YFSETQ in the germline V gene. CDR3 length: 14 residues. DNA for the CDR3: TGCGCCAGCAGCTTCGGAACGATGAACACTGAAGCTTTCTTT. Its translation is CASSFGTMNTEAFF.

Ten or more counts support this clonotype. The V gene is TRBV7-2, the J gene TRBJ2-3; 7 nucleotides line up with TRBD2. Germline V gene data show CDR1 as SGHTA and CDR2 as FQGNSA. J was trimmed by 4 bases and V by 2 bases; bases with no gene match: 6. The CDR3 totals 15 residues. Written as DNA, the CDR3 is TGTGCCAGCAGCTTATCTGGGGGAGGGGCAGATACGCAGTATTTT. It translates to CASSLSGGGADTQYF.

V gene TRBV5-1 combines with J gene TRBJ2-5; 7 nucleotides align to TRBD2. Germline values: CDR1 SGHRS, CDR2 YFSETQ. CDR3 length: 14 amino acids. J lost 4 bases, V lost 2 bases, and 5 bases had no gene match. DNA for the CDR3: TGCGCCAGCAGCTTCGGGCGGGAGTCAGAGACCCAGTACTTC. It encodes CASSFGRESETQYF. The whole variable domain, remainder taken from reference TRBV5-1 and TRBJ2-5, is KAGVTQTPRYLIKTRGQQVTLSCSPISGHRSVSWYQQTPGQGLQFLFEYFSETQRNKGNFPGRFSGRQFSNSRSEMNVSTLELGDSALYLCASSFGRESETQYFGPGTRLLVL.

This clonotype appeared many times. This chain links TRBV12-3 or TRBV12-4 with TRBJ2-1; TRBD2 matches 9 bases. This CDR3 has 15 residues. The V segment lost 6 bases and the J segment 0 bases; nucleotides outside the gene matches: 3. The chain's CDR3 is CASRPSGDSYNEQFF. The DNA for the CDR3 is TGTGCCAGCAGGCCTAGCGGGGACTCCTACAATGAGCAGTTCTTC.

The CDR3 reads CATSRDRTGGGETQYF. The CDR3, as DNA: TGTGCCACCAGCAGAGATAGGACAGGGGGCGGAGAGACCCAGTACTTC. The chain combines TRBV15 with TRBJ2-5; 11 bases agree with TRBD1. J lost 4 bases, V lost 0 bases, and 4 bases had no gene match. This CDR3 is built from 16 residues. In germline, CDR1 is LNHNV, CDR2 YYDKDF (reference sequence).

The V and J genes are TRBV29-1 and TRBJ2-2; tentative D call: TRBD1 (6 bases). Germline assignment: CDR1 SQVTM and CDR2 ANQGSEA. There are 15 residues in the CDR3. V lost 6 bases to trimming and J lost 4 bases, with 18 bases between them. The CDR3 spells CSVGTPRSLTGELFF. CDR3 sequence (DNA): TGCAGCGTGGGGACACCTCGATCCCTCACCGGGGAGCTGTTTTTT.

This clonotype appeared many times. The rearrangement joins TRBV12-3 or TRBV12-4 to TRBJ1-2; TRBD1 matches 7 bases. After removal of 6 bases from V and 4 bases from J, the junction contained 14 bases not matched to a gene. The CDR3 is 16 amino acids. The CDR3 DNA reads TGTGCCAGCAGCACTGGTGTCAGGGGGTCTAGCTATGGCTACACCTTC. It yields the protein CASSTGVRGSSYGYTF.

This clonotype was recorded many times. The J gene is TRBJ2-1, the V gene TRBV12-3 or TRBV12-4; 9 bases line up with TRBD1. This CDR3 comprises 16 residues. V was pared by 6 bases and J by 2 bases, with 8 bases of the junction left unmatched. CDR3 DNA sequence: TGTGCCAGCAGCCTGTATCGGGACAGGGCCTACAATGAGCAGTTCTTC. Protein sequence: CASSLYRDRAYNEQFF.

In this sample, this clonotype turned up many times. The chain joins TRBV12-3 or TRBV12-4 to TRBJ2-2, with 9 positions matching TRBD2. Germline trimming cut 3 bases from V and 4 bases from J; bases unmatched to any gene: 6. This CDR3 has 16 amino acids. CDR3 nucleotide sequence: TGTGCCAGCAGTTTTCGACCTAGCGGGATCACCGGGGAGCTGTTTTTT. It translates to CASSFRPSGITGELFF.

The chain joins TRBV10-3 to TRBJ1-1, with TRBD1 as a possible D gene (6 bases). V was clipped by 4 bases and J by 1 base, with 10 bases between them. Germline loops: CDR1 ENHRY, CDR2 SYGVKD. The CDR3 is made up of 14 amino acids. The CDR3 region has the DNA TGTGCCATCAGTGCGGGGGGCGGGAACACTGAAGCTTTCTTT. Translation: CAISAGGGNTEAFF.

There are many counts of this clonotype. The V and J genes are TRBV5-1 and TRBJ2-6; no firm D call. The CDR3 has 14 residues. CDR1 is SGHRS, CDR2 YFSETQ, per germline. The V gene lost 0 bases and the J gene lost 0 bases, with 1 base spanning the gap. CDR3 DNA sequence: TGCGCCAGCAGCTTGGCCTCTGGGGCCAACGTCCTGACTTTC. Translating it yields CASSLASGANVLTF.

This clonotype was observed at least ten times. V usage is TRBV27 and J usage is TRBJ2-1; 8 nucleotides line up with TRBD2. V was pared by 4 bases and J by 5 bases, with 7 bases of the junction left unmatched. CDR3 length: 15 residues. CDR1 and CDR2 from the germline V gene are MNHEY and SMNVEV (reference sequence). The CDR3: CASSSPSGWDNEQFF. CDR3 bases: TGTGCCAGCAGTTCTCCTAGCGGGTGGGACAATGAGCAGTTCTTC.

V usage is TRBV6-1 and J usage is TRBJ1-5; TRBD1 agrees at 8 bases. With 4 bases clipped from V and 3 bases from J, the junction kept 8 bases outside the gene matches. The CDR3 covers 16 residues. Per germline, CDR1 MNHNS and CDR2 SASEGT. This CDR3 is CASSGTDRGVNQPQHF. DNA for the CDR3: TGTGCCAGCAGTGGAACAGACAGGGGCGTCAATCAGCCCCAGCATTTT.

This clonotype appeared a few times. The V and J genes are TRBV5-1 and TRBJ2-1; D is unclear. Germline-derived CDR1 and CDR2 are SGHRS and YFSETQ. The CDR3 consists of 14 residues. Trimming pared 1 base from V and 8 bases from J, leaving 13 bases between. CDR3 amino acids: CASSLTISSDEQFF. The CDR3 coding sequence is TGCGCCAGCAGCTTGACGATTAGCTCCGATGAGCAGTTCTTC.

This clonotype was detected many times. The rearrangement joins TRBV12-3 or TRBV12-4 to TRBJ1-5; TRBD1 matches 7 bases. The length of the CDR3 is 14 residues. With 5 bases clipped from V and 7 bases from J, the junction kept 8 bases outside the gene matches. The CDR3 here is CASSARDSNQPQHF. In DNA form, the CDR3 reads TGTGCCAGCAGTGCCCGGGACAGTAACCAGCCCCAGCATTTT.